This T cell receptor beta chain was captured by sequencing in a study of blood T cell repertoires in COVID-19. V was shortened by 1 base and J by 0 bases, with 10 bases between the two germline ends. CDR1 is SGHNT and CDR2 is YYREEE in the germline V gene (reference sequence). There are 16 residues in the CDR3. TCRdb's copy holds only in-frame clones and misses some; the assay was immunoSEQ multiplex PCR. Of 270,000 or so clones listed, about 91% are singletons. The source material was PBMCs or T cells enriched from blood (not recorded which). The chain uses TRBV5-4 and TRBJ2-2; D remains ambiguous. The receptor was isolated from a woman aged 35 to 49 with acute COVID-19. The chain's CDR3 is CASSLIISANTGELFF. CDR3 sequence (DNA): TGTGCCAGCAGCTTGATTATAAGCGCGAACACCGGGGAGCTGTTTTTT.